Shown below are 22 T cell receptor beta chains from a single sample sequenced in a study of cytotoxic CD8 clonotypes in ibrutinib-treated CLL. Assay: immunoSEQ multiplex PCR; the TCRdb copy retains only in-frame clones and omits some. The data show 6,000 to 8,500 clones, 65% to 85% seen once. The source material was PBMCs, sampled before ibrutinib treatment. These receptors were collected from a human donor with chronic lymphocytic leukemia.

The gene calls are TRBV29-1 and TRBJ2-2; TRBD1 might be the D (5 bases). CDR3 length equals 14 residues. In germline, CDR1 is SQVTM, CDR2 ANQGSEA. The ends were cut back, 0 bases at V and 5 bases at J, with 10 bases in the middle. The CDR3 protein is CSVEEGQGTGELFF. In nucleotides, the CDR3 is TGCAGCGTTGAAGAAGGGCAGGGAACCGGGGAGCTGTTTTTT.

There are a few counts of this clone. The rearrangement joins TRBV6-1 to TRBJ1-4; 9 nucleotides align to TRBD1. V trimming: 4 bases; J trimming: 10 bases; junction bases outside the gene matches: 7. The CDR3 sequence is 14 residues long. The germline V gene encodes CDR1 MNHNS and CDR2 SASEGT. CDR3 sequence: CASSGPGQGVKLFF. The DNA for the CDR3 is TGTGCCAGCAGTGGACCGGGACAGGGCGTAAAACTGTTTTTT.

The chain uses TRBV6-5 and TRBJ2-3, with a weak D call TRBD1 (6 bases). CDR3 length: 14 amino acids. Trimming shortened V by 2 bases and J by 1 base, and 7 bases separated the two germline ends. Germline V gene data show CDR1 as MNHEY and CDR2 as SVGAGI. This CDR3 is CASSYPGGTDTQYF. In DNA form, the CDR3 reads TGTGCCAGCAGTTACCCAGGGGGCACAGATACGCAGTATTTT.

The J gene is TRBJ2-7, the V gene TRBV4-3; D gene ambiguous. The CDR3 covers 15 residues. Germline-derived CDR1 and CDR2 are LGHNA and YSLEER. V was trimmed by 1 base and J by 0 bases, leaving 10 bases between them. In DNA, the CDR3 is TGCGCCAGCAGCCAAGGCGTCAGGAGCTCCTACGAGCAGTACTTC. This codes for CASSQGVRSSYEQYF.

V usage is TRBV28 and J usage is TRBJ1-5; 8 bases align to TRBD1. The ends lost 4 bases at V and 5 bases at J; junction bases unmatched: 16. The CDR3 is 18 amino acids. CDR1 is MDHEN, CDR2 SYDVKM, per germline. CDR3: CASSSPHRGTAGHQPQHF. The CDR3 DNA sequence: TGTGCCAGCAGTTCTCCTCACAGGGGGACCGCTGGGCATCAGCCCCAGCATTTT. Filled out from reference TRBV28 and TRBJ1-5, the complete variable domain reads DVKVTQSSRYLVKRTGEKVFLECVQDMDHENMFWYRQDPGLGLRLIYFSYDVKMKEKGDIPEGYSVSREKKERFSLILESASTNQTSMYLCASSSPHRGTAGHQPQHFGDGTRLSIL.

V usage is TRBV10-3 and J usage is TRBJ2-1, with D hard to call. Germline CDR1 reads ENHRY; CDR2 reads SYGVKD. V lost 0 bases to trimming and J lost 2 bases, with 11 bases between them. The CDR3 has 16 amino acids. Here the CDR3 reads CAISESKENAYNEQFF. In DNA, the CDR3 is TGTGCCATCAGTGAGTCGAAGGAAAATGCCTACAATGAGCAGTTCTTC.

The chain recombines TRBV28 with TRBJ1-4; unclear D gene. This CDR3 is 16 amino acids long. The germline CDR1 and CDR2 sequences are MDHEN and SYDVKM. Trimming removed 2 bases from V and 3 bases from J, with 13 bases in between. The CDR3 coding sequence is TGTGCCAGCAGTTTAAGCGCGTACATCGCTAATGAAAAACTGTTTTTT. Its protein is CASSLSAYIANEKLFF.

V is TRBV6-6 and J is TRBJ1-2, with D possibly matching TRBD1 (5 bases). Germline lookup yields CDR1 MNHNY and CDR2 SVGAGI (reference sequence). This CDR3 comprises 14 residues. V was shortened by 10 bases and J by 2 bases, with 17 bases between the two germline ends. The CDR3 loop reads CATRNQGRNYGYTF. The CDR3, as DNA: TGTGCCACCCGGAACCAGGGACGGAACTATGGCTACACCTTC.

DNA for the CDR3: TGTGCCAGCAGTTTTAACGGCCGGATCGCTGAAGCTTTCTTT. Translating gives CASSFNGRIAEAFF. The gene calls are TRBV28 and TRBJ1-1, with D unresolved. The CDR3 has 14 amino acids. The V and J ends lost 3 bases and 6 bases respectively, with 14 bases between them. Germline assignment: CDR1 MDHEN and CDR2 SYDVKM.

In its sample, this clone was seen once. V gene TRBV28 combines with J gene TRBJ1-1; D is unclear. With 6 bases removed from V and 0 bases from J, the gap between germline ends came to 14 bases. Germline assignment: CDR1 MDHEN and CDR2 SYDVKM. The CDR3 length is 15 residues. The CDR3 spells CASRGGETMNTEAFF. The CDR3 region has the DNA TGTGCCAGCAGGGGTGGGGAGACCATGAACACTGAAGCTTTCTTT.

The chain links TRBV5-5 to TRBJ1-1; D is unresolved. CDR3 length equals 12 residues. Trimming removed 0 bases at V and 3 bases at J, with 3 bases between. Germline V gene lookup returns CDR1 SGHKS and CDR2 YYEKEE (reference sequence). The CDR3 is CASSLGDTEAFF. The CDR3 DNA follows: TGTGCCAGCAGCTTGGGGGACACTGAAGCTTTCTTT.

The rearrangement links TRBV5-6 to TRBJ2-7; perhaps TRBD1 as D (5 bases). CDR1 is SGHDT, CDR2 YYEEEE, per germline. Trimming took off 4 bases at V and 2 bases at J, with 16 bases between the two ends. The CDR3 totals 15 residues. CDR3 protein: CASSRTGMQTYEQYF. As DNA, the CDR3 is TGTGCCAGCAGCCGTACAGGAATGCAGACCTACGAGCAGTACTTC.

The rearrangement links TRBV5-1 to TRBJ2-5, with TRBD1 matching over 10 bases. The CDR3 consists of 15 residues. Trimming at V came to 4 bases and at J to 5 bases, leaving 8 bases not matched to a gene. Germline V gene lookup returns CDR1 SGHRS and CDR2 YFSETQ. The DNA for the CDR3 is TGCGCCAGCAGCCCGGTCCCGGGACAGGGGGAGACCCAGTACTTC. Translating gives CASSPVPGQGETQYF. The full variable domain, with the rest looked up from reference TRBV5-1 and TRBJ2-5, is KAGVTQTPRYLIKTRGQQVTLSCSPISGHRSVSWYQQTPGQGLQFLFEYFSETQRNKGNFPGRFSGRQFSNSRSEMNVSTLELGDSALYLCASSPVPGQGETQYFGPGTRLLVL.

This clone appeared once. The CDR3 DNA reads as TGTGCCATCAGTGACCCCGGACTAGGTATTAAAGAGACCCAGTACTTC. This encodes CAISDPGLGIKETQYF. V gene TRBV10-3 combines with J gene TRBJ2-5; 7 bases are shared with TRBD2. The CDR3 is 16 residues long. CDR1 is ENHRY, CDR2 SYGVKD, per germline. Trimming cost V 3 bases and J 3 bases; bases outside gene matches: 10.

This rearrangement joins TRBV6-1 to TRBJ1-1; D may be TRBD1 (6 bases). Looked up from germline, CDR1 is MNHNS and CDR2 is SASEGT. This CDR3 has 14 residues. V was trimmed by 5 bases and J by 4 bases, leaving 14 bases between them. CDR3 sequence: CASSKQGLSTEAFF. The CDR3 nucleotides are TGTGCCAGCAGTAAACAGGGTCTAAGCACTGAAGCTTTCTTT.

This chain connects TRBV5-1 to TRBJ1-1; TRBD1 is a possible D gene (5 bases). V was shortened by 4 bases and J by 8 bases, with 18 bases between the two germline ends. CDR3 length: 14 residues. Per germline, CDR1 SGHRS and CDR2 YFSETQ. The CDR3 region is CASSPGEGRGEAFF. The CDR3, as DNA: TGCGCCAGCAGCCCGGGAGAGGGGCGTGGGGAAGCTTTCTTT.

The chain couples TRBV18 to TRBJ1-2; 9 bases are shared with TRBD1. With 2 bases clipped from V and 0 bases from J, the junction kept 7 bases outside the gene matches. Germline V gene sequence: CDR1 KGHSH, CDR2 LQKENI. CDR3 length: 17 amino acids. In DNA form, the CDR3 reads TGTGCCAGCTCACCAGGGACAGGGACCTCTGCTAACTATGGCTACACCTTC. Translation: CASSPGTGTSANYGYTF.

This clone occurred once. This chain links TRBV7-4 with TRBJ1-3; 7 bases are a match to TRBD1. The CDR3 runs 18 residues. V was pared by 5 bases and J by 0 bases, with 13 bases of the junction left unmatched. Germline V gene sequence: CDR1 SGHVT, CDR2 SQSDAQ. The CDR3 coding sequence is TGTGCCAGCAGCCAAATGGCAGGGGGAAGGGACTCTGGAAACACCATATATTTT. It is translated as CASSQMAGGRDSGNTIYF.

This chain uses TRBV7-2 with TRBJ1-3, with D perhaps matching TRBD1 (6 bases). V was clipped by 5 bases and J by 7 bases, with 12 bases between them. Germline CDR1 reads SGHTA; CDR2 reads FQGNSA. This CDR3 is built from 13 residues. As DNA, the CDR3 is TGTGCCAGCAGCCCTCGGGGGCACAACACCATATATTTT. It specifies CASSPRGHNTIYF.

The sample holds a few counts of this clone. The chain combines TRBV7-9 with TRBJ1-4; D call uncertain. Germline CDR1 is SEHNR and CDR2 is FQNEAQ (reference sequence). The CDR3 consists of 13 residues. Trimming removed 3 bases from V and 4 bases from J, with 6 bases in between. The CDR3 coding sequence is TGTGCCAGCAGCTTTCAAGATAATGAAAAACTGTTTTTT. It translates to CASSFQDNEKLFF.

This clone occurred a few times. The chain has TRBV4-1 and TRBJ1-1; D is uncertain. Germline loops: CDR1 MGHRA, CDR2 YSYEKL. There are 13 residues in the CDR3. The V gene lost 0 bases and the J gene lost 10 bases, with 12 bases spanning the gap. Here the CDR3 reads CASSQDVRAGAFF. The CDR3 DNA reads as TGCGCCAGCAGCCAAGATGTCCGGGCTGGAGCTTTCTTT.

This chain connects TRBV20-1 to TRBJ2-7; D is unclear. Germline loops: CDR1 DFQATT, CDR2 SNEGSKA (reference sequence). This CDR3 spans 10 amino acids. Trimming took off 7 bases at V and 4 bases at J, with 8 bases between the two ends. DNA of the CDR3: TGCAGTGTCGCTCGTTACGAGCAGTACTTC. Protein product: CSVARYEQYF.